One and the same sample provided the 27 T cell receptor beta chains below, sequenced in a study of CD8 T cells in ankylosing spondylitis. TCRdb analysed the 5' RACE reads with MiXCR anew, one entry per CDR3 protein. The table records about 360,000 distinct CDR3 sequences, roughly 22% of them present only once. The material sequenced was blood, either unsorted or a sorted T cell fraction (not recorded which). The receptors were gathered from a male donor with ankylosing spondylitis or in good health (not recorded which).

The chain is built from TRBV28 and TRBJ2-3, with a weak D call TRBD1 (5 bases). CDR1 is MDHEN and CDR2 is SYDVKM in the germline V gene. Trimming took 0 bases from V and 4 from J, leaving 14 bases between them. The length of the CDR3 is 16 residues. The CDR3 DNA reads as TGTGCCAGCAGTTTATGGACGGAAAGGGGCGCAGATACGCAGTATTTT. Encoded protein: CASSLWTERGADTQYF.

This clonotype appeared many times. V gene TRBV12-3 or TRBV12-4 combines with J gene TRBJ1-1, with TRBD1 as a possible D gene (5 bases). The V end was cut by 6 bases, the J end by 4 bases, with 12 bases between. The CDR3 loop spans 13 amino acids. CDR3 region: CASRDKGSTEAFF. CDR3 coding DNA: TGTGCCAGCAGGGATAAGGGGTCCACTGAAGCTTTCTTT.

The CDR3 spells CASSHPGGVYNSPLHF. The CDR3 DNA sequence: TGCGCCAGCAGCCATCCCGGGGGGGTCTATAATTCACCCCTCCACTTT. The J gene is TRBJ1-6, the V gene TRBV4-1; D is perhaps TRBD1 (5 bases). The germline V gene has CDR1 MGHRA and CDR2 YSYEKL. V lost 3 bases to trimming and J lost 3 bases, with 12 bases between them. The CDR3 loop spans 16 amino acids.

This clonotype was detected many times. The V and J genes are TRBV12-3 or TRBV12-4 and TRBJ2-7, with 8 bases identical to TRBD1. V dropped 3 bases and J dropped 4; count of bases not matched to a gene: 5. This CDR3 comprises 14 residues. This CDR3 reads CASSLQGATYEQYF. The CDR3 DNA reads TGTGCCAGCAGTTTGCAGGGGGCAACGTACGAGCAGTACTTC.

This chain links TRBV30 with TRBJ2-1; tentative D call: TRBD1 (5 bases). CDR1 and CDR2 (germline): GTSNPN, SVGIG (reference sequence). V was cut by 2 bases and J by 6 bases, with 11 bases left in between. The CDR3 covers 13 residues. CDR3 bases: TGTGCCTGGAGTCTAGGGGTGGGCAATGAGCAGTTCTTC. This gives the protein CAWSLGVGNEQFF.

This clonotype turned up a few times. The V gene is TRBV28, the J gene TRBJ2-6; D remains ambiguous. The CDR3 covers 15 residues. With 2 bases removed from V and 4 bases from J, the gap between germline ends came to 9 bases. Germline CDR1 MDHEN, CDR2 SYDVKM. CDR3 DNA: TGTGCCAGCAGTTTAAGGGAAGCCGGGGCCAACGTCCTGACTTTC. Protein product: CASSLREAGANVLTF.

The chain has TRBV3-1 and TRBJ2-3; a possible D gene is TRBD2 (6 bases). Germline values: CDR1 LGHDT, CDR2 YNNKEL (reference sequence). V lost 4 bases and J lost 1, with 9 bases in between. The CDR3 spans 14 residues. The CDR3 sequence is CASSPGEGTDTQYF. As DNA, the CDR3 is TGTGCCAGCAGCCCCGGGGAGGGCACAGATACGCAGTATTTT.

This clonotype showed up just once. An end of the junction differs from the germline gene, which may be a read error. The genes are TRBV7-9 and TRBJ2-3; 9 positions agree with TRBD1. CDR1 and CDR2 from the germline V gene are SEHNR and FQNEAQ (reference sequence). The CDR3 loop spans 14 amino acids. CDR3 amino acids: CASSLGDPGQGYLF. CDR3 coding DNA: TGTGCCAGCAGCTTAGGTGACCCGGGACAGGGATATCTATTT.

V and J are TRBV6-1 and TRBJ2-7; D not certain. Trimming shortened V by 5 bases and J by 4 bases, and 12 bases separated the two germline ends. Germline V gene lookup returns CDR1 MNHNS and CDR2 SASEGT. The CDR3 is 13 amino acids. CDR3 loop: CASSPPSGYEQYF. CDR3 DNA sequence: TGTGCCAGCAGTCCCCCCTCCGGGTACGAGCAGTACTTC.

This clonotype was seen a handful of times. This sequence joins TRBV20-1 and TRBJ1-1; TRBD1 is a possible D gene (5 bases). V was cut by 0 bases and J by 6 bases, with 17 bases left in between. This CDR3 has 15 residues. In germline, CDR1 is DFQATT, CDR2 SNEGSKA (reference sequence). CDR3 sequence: CSARDSGTRDAEAFF. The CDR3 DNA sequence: TGCAGTGCTAGAGACTCCGGGACCCGCGACGCTGAAGCTTTCTTT.

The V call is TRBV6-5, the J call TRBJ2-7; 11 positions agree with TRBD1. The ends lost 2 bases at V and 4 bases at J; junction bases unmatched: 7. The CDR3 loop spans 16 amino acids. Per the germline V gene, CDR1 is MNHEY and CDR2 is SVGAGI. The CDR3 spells CASSYEPGTGGYEQYF. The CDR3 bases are TGTGCCAGCAGTTACGAACCCGGGACAGGGGGTTACGAGCAGTACTTC.

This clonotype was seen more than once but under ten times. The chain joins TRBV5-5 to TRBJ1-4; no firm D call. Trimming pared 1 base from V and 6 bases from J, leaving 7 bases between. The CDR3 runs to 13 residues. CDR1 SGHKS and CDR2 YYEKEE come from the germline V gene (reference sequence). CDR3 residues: CASSLFLDEKLFF. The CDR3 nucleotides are TGTGCCAGCAGCTTGTTTCTGGATGAAAAACTGTTTTTT.

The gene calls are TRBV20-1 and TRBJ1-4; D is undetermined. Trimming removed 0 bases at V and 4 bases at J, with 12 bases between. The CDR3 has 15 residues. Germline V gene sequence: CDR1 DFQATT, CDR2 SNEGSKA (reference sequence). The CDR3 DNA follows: TGCAGTGCTAGAGATCGGGAAGTTGGTAATGAAAAACTGTTTTTT. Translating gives CSARDREVGNEKLFF.

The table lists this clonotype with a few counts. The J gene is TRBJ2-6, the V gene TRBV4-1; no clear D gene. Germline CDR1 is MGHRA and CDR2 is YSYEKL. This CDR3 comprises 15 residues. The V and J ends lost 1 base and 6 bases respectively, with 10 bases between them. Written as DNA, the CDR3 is TGCGCCAGCAGCCAAGCCGACACGGAGGCCAACGTCCTGACTTTC. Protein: CASSQADTEANVLTF.

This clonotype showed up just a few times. CDR3: CSVELYTEAFF. The CDR3 DNA reads as TGCAGCGTTGAGTTATACACTGAAGCTTTCTTT. V is TRBV29-1 and J is TRBJ1-1; D remains unclear. Germline lookup yields CDR1 SQVTM and CDR2 ANQGSEA. This CDR3 region has 11 residues. V lost 3 bases to trimming and J lost 3 bases, with 5 bases between them.

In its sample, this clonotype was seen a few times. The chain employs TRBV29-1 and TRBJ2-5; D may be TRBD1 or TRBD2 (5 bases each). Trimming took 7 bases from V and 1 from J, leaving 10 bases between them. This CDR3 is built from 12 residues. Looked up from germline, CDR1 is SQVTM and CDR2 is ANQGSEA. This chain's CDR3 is CSAGRIQETQYF. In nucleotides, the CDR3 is TGCAGCGCGGGACGGATCCAAGAGACCCAGTACTTC.

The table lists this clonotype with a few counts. The CDR3, as DNA: TGCAGTGCCTTCATACTAGCGGGTACCGACAATGAGCAGTTCTTC. Amino acid sequence: CSAFILAGTDNEQFF. The V gene is TRBV20-1, the J gene TRBJ2-1, with TRBD2 matching over 9 bases. V was clipped by 6 bases and J by 5 bases; unmatched bases: 11. This CDR3 spans 15 amino acids. From germline, CDR1 is DFQATT and CDR2 SNEGSKA (reference sequence).

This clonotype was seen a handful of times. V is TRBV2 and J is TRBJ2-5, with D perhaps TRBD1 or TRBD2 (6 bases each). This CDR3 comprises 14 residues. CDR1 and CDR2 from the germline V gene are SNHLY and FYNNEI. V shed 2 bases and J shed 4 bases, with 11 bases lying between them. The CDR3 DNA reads TGTGCCAGCAGTGAACCGGGGGCAGGAGAGACCCAGTACTTC. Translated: CASSEPGAGETQYF. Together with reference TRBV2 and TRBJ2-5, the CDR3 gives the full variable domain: EPEVTQTPSHQVTQMGQEVILRCVPISNHLYFYWYRQILGQKVEFLVSFYNNEISEKSEIFDDQFSVERPDGSNFTLKIRSTKLEDSAMYFCASSEPGAGETQYFGPGTRLLVL.

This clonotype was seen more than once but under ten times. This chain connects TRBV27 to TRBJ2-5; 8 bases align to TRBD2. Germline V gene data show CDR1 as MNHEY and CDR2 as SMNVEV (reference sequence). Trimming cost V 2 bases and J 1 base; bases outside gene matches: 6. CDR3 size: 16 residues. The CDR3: CASSLRVAGPQETQYF. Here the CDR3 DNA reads TGTGCCAGCAGTTTAAGGGTAGCGGGGCCCCAAGAGACCCAGTACTTC.

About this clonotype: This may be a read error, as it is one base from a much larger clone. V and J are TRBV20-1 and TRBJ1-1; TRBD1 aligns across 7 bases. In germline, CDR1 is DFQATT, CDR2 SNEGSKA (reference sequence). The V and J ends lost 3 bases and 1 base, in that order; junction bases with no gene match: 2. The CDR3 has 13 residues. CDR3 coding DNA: TGCAGTGCTAGGAGACAGGGGAACACTGAAGCTTTCTTT. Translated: CSARRQGNTEAFF.

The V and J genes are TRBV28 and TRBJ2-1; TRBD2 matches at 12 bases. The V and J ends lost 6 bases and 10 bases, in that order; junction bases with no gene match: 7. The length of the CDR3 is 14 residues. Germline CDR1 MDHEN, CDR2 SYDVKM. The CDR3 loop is CASRPSGGAGEQFF. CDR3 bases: TGTGCCAGCAGACCTAGCGGGGGGGCCGGGGAGCAGTTCTTC.

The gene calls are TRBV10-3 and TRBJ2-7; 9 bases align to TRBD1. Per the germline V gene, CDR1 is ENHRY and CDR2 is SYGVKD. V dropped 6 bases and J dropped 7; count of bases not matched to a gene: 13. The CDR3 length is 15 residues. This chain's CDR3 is CAISLGTGYQVEQYF. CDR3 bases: TGTGCCATCAGCCTCGGGACAGGGTATCAAGTAGAGCAGTACTTC.

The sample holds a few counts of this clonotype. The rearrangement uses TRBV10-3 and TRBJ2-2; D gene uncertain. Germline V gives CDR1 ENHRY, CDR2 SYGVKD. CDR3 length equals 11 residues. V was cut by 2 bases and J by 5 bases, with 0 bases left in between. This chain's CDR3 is CAISETGELFF. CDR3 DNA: TGTGCCATCAGTGAGACCGGGGAGCTGTTTTTT.

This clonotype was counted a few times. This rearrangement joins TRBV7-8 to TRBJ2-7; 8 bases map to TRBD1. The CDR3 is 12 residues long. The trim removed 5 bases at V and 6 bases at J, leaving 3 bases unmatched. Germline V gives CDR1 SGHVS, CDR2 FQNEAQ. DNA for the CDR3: TGTGCCAGCAGCCCGGGACAGGTCGAGCAGTACTTC. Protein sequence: CASSPGQVEQYF.

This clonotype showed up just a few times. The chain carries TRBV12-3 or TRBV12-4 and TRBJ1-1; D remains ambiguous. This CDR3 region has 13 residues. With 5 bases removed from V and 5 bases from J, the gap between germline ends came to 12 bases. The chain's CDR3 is CASSPSLGTEAFF. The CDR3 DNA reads TGTGCCAGCAGTCCTTCCTTGGGAACTGAAGCTTTCTTT.

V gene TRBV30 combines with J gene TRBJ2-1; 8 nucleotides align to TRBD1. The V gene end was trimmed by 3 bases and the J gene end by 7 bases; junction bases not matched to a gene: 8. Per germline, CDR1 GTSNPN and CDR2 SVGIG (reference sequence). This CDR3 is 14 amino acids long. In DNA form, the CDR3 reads TGTGCCTGGAGCACAGGACAGGGCCAAAATGAGCAGTTCTTC. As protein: CAWSTGQGQNEQFF.

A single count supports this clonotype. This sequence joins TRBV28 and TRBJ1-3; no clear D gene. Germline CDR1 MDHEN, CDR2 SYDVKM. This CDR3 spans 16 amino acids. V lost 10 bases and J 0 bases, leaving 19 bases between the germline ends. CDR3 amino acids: CAMGPGPKNSGNTIYF. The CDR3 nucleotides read TGTGCCATGGGCCCCGGGCCTAAAAACTCTGGAAACACCATATATTTT.